The clone carrying this TCR beta chain was detected ten times or more. Antigen specificity is unknown. MiXCR was run by TCRdb on the 5' RACE reads, yielding one entry per CDR3 protein. This sample carries under 200,000 distinct CDR3 sequences, around 7.3% of them seen once, and the ten largest clones take under 3%. The data are from a study of T cells after yellow fever vaccination. Study outcomes and limitations: From the bulk population, abundant clonotypes could contaminate and appear within FACS-sorted repertoires. Among primary-vaccination clones, most reappeared after the booster, at almost 98% for CD4 and under 90% for CD8. A secondary response was less intense yet reached its peak sooner, at day 5 versus 15. The CD4 and CD8 compartments had a small share of their clonotypes in common.

CDR1 is MGHRA, CDR2 YSYEKL, per germline. The CDR3 runs 16 residues. J lost 4 bases, V lost 0 bases, and 5 bases had no gene match. Sequencing was performed on CD4+ T cells sorted from PBMCs, taken more than 4 days after the first yellow fever vaccination. The chain recombines TRBV4-1 with TRBJ2-2, with 7 positions matching TRBD2. This receptor was identified in a man younger than 30 who received the YFV17D yellow fever vaccine. CDR3: CASSQEGGGITGELFF. The DNA of the CDR3 is TGCGCCAGCAGCCAAGAAGGCGGGGGTATCACCGGGGAGCTGTTTTTT.